Reported below is one TCR beta chain. V dropped 0 bases and J dropped 3 bases, with 12 bases sitting between them. Per the germline V gene, CDR1 is SGHRS and CDR2 is YFSETQ. This CDR3 comprises 15 residues. Constant-segment primers served in 5'RACE that generated TCR alpha and TCR beta cDNA libraries bearing sample barcodes and UMIs. TCRdb analysed the 5' RACE reads with MiXCR anew, one entry per CDR3 protein. The repertoire holds 170,000 or so distinct CDR3 sequences, with about 28% as singletons. This record comes from a study of T-cell memory formation after mild COVID-19. The receptor's source is an adult woman who had mild COVID-19 (a few samples of this study predate the infection). Cell type and time point are not known. This chain connects TRBV5-1 to TRBJ1-1; D ambiguous. The sample was PBMCs or a T cell subset sorted from them (not recorded which). This chain's CDR3 is CASSLGGYADTEAFF. DNA of the CDR3: TGCGCCAGCAGCTTGGGGGGATATGCGGACACTGAAGCTTTCTTT.